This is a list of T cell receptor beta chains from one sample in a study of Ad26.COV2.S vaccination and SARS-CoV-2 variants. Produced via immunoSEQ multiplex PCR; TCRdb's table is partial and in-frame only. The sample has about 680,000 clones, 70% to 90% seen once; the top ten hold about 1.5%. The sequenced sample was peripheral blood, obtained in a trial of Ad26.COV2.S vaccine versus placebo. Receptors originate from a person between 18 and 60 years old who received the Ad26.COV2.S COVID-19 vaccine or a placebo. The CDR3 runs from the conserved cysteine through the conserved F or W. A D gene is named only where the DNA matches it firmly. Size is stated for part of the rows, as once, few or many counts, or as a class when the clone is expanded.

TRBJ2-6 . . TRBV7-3 TGTGCCAGCAGCCTGGCGGGACTGAAGGCTGGGGCCAACGTCCTGACTTTC CASSLAGLKAGANVLTF
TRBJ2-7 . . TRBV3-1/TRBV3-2 TGTGCCAGCAGCCAACGCAGGCGGCTCTACGAGCAGTACTTC CASSQRRRLYEQYF
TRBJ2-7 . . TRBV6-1 TGTGCCAGCAGTGAAGCTAGGACTACCTATCAGTACTTC CASSEARTTYQYF
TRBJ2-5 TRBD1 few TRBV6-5 TGTGCCAGCAGTTACGGGGACAGGGTTGAGACCCAGTACTTC CASSYGDRVETQYF
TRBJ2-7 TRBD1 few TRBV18 TGTGCCAGCTCACCGAGCCAGGGGGCTGGCGAGCAGTACTTC CASSPSQGAGEQYF
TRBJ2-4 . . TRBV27 TGTGCCAGCAGCCCATTGGGGATCCTAGCCAAAAACATTCAGTACTTC CASSPLGILAKNIQYF
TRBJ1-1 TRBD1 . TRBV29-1 TGCAGCGTTGCCGATTCTCAGGGGGCGGTCACTGAAGCTTTCTTT CSVADSQGAVTEAFF
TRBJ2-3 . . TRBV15 TGTGCCACCAGCAGCAGGCAGACAGATACGCAGTATTTT CATSSRQTDTQYF
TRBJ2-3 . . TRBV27 TGTGCCAGCAGTTTGGAGCGGCCGCGGGATACGCAGTATTTT CASSLERPRDTQYF
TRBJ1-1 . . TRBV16 TGTGCCAGCAGCCAATCGGGGTTGGGAAACACTGAAGCTTTCTTT CASSQSGLGNTEAFF
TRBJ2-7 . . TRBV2 TGTGCCAGCAGTTCAGGAGGGGGGGAGCAGTACTTC CASSSGGGEQYF
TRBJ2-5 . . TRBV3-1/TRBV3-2 TGTGCCAGCAGCTCTCAAGAGACCCAGTACTTC CASSSQETQYF
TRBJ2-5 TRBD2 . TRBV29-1 TGCAGCTGTTCGGGGGGGAGCGTGGGAGAGACCCAGTACTTC CSCSGGSVGETQYF
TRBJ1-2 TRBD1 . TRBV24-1 TGTGCCACCAGTCAGAGGACAGGGCCCGATGGCTACACCTTC CATSQRTGPDGYTF
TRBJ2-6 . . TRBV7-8 TGTGCCAGCAGCTTATTCCCGTCAGGGAGTGGGGCCAACGTCCTGACTTTC CASSLFPSGSGANVLTF
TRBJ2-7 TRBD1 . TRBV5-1 TGCGCCACCAAACCCGGGACAGGGGGCTCCGAGGAGTACTTC CATKPGTGGSEEYF
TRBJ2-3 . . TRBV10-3 TGTGCCATCAGTGAGTCACTAGTCACAGATACGCAGTATTTT CAISESLVTDTQYF
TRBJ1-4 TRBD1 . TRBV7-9 TGTGCCAGCAGCTCCGGGACAGGGTGGGAAAAACTGTTTTTT CASSSGTGWEKLFF
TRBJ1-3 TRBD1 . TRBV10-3 TGTGCCATCACCCCGACAGGGTATGAAAACACCATATATTTT CAITPTGYENTIYF
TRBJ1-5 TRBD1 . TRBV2 TGTGCCAGCAGTCGTCCGGGACAGGGGGCTTTGGAGCCCCAGCATTTT CASSRPGQGALEPQHF
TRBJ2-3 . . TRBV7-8 TGTGCCAGCAGCCTAGCCTTCACAGATACGCAGTATTTT CASSLAFTDTQYF
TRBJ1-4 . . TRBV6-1 TGTGCCAGCAGTGAACAGGGAGAAAAACTGTTTTTT CASSEQGEKLFF
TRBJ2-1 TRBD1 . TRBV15 TGTGCCACCAGCAGATTCCGGGACAGGGAGTTCTTC CATSRFRDREFF
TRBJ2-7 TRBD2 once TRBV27 TGTGCCAGCAGTCCTAGCGGGAGCTCCTACGAGCAGTACTTC CASSPSGSSYEQYF
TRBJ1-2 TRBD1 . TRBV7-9 TGTGCCAGCAGCTTAGGACAGGGAGAGGGCTATGGCTACACCTTC CASSLGQGEGYGYTF
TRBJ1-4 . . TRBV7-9 TGTGCCAGCAGCTTAGGACAGGCCTTCAATGAAAAACTGTTTTTT CASSLGQAFNEKLFF
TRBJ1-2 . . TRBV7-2 TGTGCCAGCAGCTTAGCGGGGCCGGGAGACTATGGCTACACCTTC CASSLAGPGDYGYTF
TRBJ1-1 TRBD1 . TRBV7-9 TGTGCCAGCATGGGGACAGGGGGCTCCTTGGGCACTGAAGCTTTCTTT CASMGTGGSLGTEAFF
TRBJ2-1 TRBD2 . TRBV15 TGTGCCACCAGCATGGGATCGCGGGAGGGCCGCAATGAGCAGTTCTTC CATSMGSREGRNEQFF
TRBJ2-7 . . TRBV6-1 TGTGCCAGCAGTGAAGGTAATAGCCGCTACTACGAGCAGTACTTC CASSEGNSRYYEQYF
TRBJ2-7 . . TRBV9 TGTGCCAGCAGCGTAGCGGACAGAACCTACGAGCAGTACTTC CASSVADRTYEQYF
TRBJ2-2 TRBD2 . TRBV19 TGTGCCACTACTCTAGCGGGAGGGAACACCGGGGAGCTGTTTTTT CATTLAGGNTGELFF
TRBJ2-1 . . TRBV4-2 TGTGCCAGCAGCCAAGCCGGGACTGACACCTCCTACAATGAGCAGTTCTTC CASSQAGTDTSYNEQFF
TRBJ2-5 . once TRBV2 TGTGCCAGCAGTGACGCCAGGGCGAGGGAGACCCAGTACTTC CASSDARARETQYF
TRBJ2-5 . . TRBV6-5 TGTGCCAGCAGTTACTCGTGGGGTAAGACCCAGTACTTC CASSYSWGKTQYF
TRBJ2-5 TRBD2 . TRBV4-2 TGTGCCAGCAGCCAAGCTTTCTCGGGACTAGCGGGGGGAGGGGAGACCCAGTACTTC CASSQAFSGLAGGGETQYF
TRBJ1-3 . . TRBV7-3 TGTGCCAGCAGCTTAGGCCCCACGGGATCGGGAAACACCATATATTTT CASSLGPTGSGNTIYF
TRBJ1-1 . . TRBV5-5 TGTGCCAGCAGCTTGAACAGGAACACTGAAGCTTTCTTT CASSLNRNTEAFF
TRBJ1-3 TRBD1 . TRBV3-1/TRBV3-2 TGTGCCAGCGCCATTAGCACAGGGGTTCCATCTGCCGACACCATATATTTT CASAISTGVPSADTIYF
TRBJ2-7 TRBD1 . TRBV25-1 TGTGCCAGCAGCAGACAGGGGGCGATCGAGCAGTACTTC CASSRQGAIEQYF
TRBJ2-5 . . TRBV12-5 TGTGCTAGTGGCTATGGGGGCACTCTAGAGACCCAGTACTTC CASGYGGTLETQYF
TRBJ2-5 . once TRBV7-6 TGTGCCAGCAGCTTATTCGTAGGAGCGGAGACCCAGTACTTC CASSLFVGAETQYF
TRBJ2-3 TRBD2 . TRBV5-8 TGTGCCAGCAGCTTAACTGGCGAGACTAGCGGGATCCCTGATACGCAGTATTTT CASSLTGETSGIPDTQYF
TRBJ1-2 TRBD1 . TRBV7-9 TGTGCCAGCAGCTTCGTATGGACAGGGAGCTACACCTTC CASSFVWTGSYTF
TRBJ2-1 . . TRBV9 TGTGCCAGCAGCGTAGCTGGAGGGAATGAGCAGTTCTTC CASSVAGGNEQFF
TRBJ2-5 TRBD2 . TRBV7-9 TGTGCCAGCAGCTCCCAGCGGGGGGCTTACGAGACCCAGTACTTC CASSSQRGAYETQYF
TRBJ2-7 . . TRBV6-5 TGTGCCAGCAGCACAGGACAGACCCTCTACGAGCAGTACTTC CASSTGQTLYEQYF
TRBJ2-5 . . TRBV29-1 TGCAGCGTTGAACTGGTTGCTAAAGAGACCCAGTACTTC CSVELVAKETQYF
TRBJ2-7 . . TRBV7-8 TGTGCCAGCAGCTTATGGGGGTCCAGCTCCTACGAGCAGTACTTC CASSLWGSSSYEQYF
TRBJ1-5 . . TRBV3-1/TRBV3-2 TGTGCCAGCAGCTGGGGGACACTCAACGGGCCCCAGCATTTT CASSWGTLNGPQHF
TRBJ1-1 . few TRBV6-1 TGTGCCAGCAGTGAAATACGAAGAAGCCTCGGCACTGAAGCTTTCTTT CASSEIRRSLGTEAFF
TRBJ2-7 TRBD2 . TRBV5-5 TGTGCCAGCAGCTTGACCGGAGCGGGAGGGAGCTCCTACGAGCAGTACTTC CASSLTGAGGSSYEQYF
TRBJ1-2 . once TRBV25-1 TGTGCCAGCAGGAAGTGGGATAACTATGGCTACACCTTC CASRKWDNYGYTF
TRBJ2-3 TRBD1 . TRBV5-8 TGTGCCAGCAGCTCGGGACAGAACACAGATACGCAGTATTTT CASSSGQNTDTQYF
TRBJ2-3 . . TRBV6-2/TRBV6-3 TGTGCCAGCAGTTACCAAAGGGTGGATACGCAGTATTTT CASSYQRVDTQYF
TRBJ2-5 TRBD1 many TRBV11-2 TGTGCCAGCAGCTTAGATTGGGACAGGGGAGAGACCCAGTACTTC CASSLDWDRGETQYF
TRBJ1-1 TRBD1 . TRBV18 TGTGCCAGCTCACCCGGGACAGGGATGAACACTGAAGCTTTCTTT CASSPGTGMNTEAFF
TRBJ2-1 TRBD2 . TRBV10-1 TGCGCCAGCAGTAAGGGGGCTAGCGGGAGGGAGCAGTTCTTC CASSKGASGREQFF
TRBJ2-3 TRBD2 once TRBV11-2 TGTGCCAGCAGCTTAACAGCGGGAGGGCCTCCGCAGTATTTT CASSLTAGGPPQYF